These T cell receptor beta chains were read from a single sample in a study of cytomegalovirus exposure and HLA in healthy donors. The repertoire was sequenced with immunoSEQ multiplex PCR; TCRdb's copy has only in-frame clones and lacks some. The repertoire has about 140,000 clones, about 80% of them found once; the top ten carry 4.5% to 6%. The sequencing sample was made of PBMCs. The origin of the receptors is a male donor in good health and CMV-seronegative. Each CDR3 is given with its conserved first and last residue. The order of the fields is clone size, D gene, V gene, CDR3 protein. A D gene is named only where the DNA matches it firmly. Clone size, where shown, is once, few, many, or a class for clones that have expanded.

>-|-|TRBV27
CASSPLLNTEAFF
>few|-|TRBV7-3
CASSLTGRSTEAFF
>-|TRBD2|TRBV4-2
CASSQIGGSGGALETQYF
>-|TRBD2|TRBV15
CATSPGVTSGYTQYF
>-|TRBD2|TRBV4-3
CASSPGLEGYEQFF
>few|TRBD1|TRBV28
CASSFAGQGSYGYTF
>few|TRBD1|TRBV10-3
CAISETGGGEAFF
>-|-|TRBV6-1
CASSPRILNTEAFF
>-|-|TRBV11-3
CASSMDMGEQYF
>-|-|TRBV4-1
CASSPEGLGSEAFF
>-|TRBD1|TRBV7-6
CASSFRDRNNEQFF
>-|-|TRBV4-3
CASSQGRVGDTEAFF
>-|-|TRBV15
CATSRAGDYGYTF
>-|TRBD1|TRBV28
CASRAGQGYQPQHF
>-|TRBD1|TRBV6-5
CASSPTGGPFNEQFF
>-|-|TRBV6-5
CASRPPGAREKLFF
>-|-|TRBV10-2
CASSESNGAYEQYF
>few|-|TRBV28
CASSPQVGRHYEQYF
>-|TRBD2|TRBV7-2
CASSPTSGGAGTQYF
>-|TRBD1|TRBV18
CASSPSTGGGTEAFF
>-|-|TRBV4-3
CASTRESVNNEKLFF
>-|-|TRBV10-2
CASTSTGEQYF
>-|-|TRBV27
CASSLSLQPYYEQYF
>-|-|TRBV7-9
CASSLGGAGTQYF
>-|TRBD1|TRBV7-2
CASSLEGGGQGRNTQYF
>-|-|TRBV29-1
CSVETGSNEKLFF
>-|-|TRBV30
CAWSVTVYEQYF
>-|TRBD2|TRBV4-2
CASSPQRGLAAGELFF
>-|-|TRBV6-5
CASRMMTGFNEKLFF
>once|-|TRBV7-2
CASSSAVPRSSGNTIYF
>-|TRBD2|TRBV15
CATRGLGGSDYEQYF
>-|TRBD1|TRBV5-1
CASSRLLGQPYEQYF
>-|-|TRBV18
CASSISQGLYGYTF
>-|TRBD2|TRBV5-1
CASSLPFVAGRDTQYF
>few|TRBD1|TRBV7-2
CASSPGQGPYEQYF
>-|-|TRBV6-6
CASREGPEGVYGYTF
>-|TRBD1|TRBV2
CASGLTGAAEKLFF
>-|TRBD1|TRBV14
CASSQGSQGAGANVLTF
>-|-|TRBV10-2
CASSTDSYEQYF
>-|-|TRBV5-1
CASQRRGDTEAFF
>-|TRBD2|TRBV4-3
CASSQVARGGFGEQYF
>once|-|TRBV28
CASRSLEKLFF
>-|-|TRBV27
CATRDLSGSPLHF
>-|-|TRBV5-1
CASSLGGGLKTEAFF
>once|-|TRBV30
CAWRDRGTGELFF
>-|-|TRBV6-5
CASRPLGALGAQYF
>-|-|TRBV5-4
CASSSSEARETQYF
>-|-|TRBV18
CASSPPGQKETQYF
>-|-|TRBV7-2
CASSSQGGNTEAFF
>-|TRBD1|TRBV7-8
CASSPTPDRGSSYTF